These 27 T cell receptor beta chains originate from one sample sequenced in a study of cytomegalovirus exposure and HLA in healthy donors. The protocol was immunoSEQ multiplex PCR, while the TCRdb copy is restricted to in-frame clones and leaves out a portion. The table records 150,000 to 250,000 clones, around 83% of them present only once. The sequencing input was PBMCs. Receptors were obtained from a woman in her twenties or thirties in good health and CMV-seropositive.

V and J are TRBV7-3 and TRBJ2-7, with D perhaps matching TRBD2 (5 bases). V gave up 4 bases and J gave up 2 bases, with 12 bases separating them. CDR3 length: 14 residues. Looked up from germline, CDR1 is SGHTA and CDR2 is FQGTGA. CDR3 sequence reads: CASSSPDSPYEQYF. The DNA for the CDR3 is TGTGCCAGCAGCTCGCCGGACTCTCCCTACGAGCAGTACTTC.

The chain joins TRBV5-1 to TRBJ2-5; 10 nucleotides align to TRBD1. Germline trimming cut 6 bases from V and 5 bases from J; bases unmatched to any gene: 7. The germline gives CDR1 SGHRS, CDR2 YFSETQ. The CDR3 spans 14 residues. CDR3 amino acids: CASTPGQGMETQYF. The CDR3, as DNA: TGCGCCAGCACCCCGGGACAGGGGATGGAGACCCAGTACTTC.

This chain uses TRBV2 with TRBJ2-5; 13 bases match TRBD2. This CDR3 comprises 17 residues. Germline trimming cut 6 bases from V and 3 bases from J; bases unmatched to any gene: 10. The germline gives CDR1 SNHLY, CDR2 FYNNEI. CDR3 amino acids: CASRLFGTSGTKETQYF. CDR3 nucleotide sequence: TGTGCCAGCAGACTCTTCGGGACTAGCGGGACAAAAGAGACCCAGTACTTC.

The chain recombines TRBV7-2 with TRBJ2-7, with TRBD2 as a possible D gene (6 bases). The CDR3 runs to 13 residues. Germline CDR1 and CDR2: SGHTA and FQGNSA. V was pared by 0 bases and J by 3 bases, with 6 bases between. The DNA for the CDR3 is TGTGCCAGCAGCTTAGCGCGGGACTACGAGCAGTACTTC. It codes for CASSLARDYEQYF.

CDR3 loop: CASSPGQPTEAFF. The CDR3 bases are TGTGCCAGCAGCCCAGGACAGCCCACTGAAGCTTTCTTT. The V call is TRBV5-6, the J call TRBJ1-1, with D maybe TRBD1 (6 bases). The germline V gene has CDR1 SGHDT and CDR2 YYEEEE. V was trimmed by 4 bases and J by 4 bases, leaving 11 bases between them. The CDR3 runs 13 residues.

This clone was detected only a few times. The chain links TRBV29-1 to TRBJ1-2, with D tentatively TRBD1 (6 bases). The V end lost 4 bases, the J end lost 6 bases, and 15 bases lay between the germline ends. Germline V lookup: CDR1 SQVTM, CDR2 ANQGSEA. The CDR3 has 13 amino acids. The CDR3 region has the DNA TGCAGCGTTGGCAAGGACAGTTGGAATGGCTACACCTTC. The encoded protein is CSVGKDSWNGYTF.

This clone turned up a few times. The chain combines TRBV5-1 with TRBJ1-1, with D possibly matching TRBD1 (6 bases). The CDR3 sequence is 13 residues long. Germline loops: CDR1 SGHRS, CDR2 YFSETQ. V dropped 5 bases and J dropped 0 bases, with 8 bases sitting between them. CDR3 bases: TGCGCCAGCAGGGGGGCAATGAACACTGAAGCTTTCTTT. It specifies CASRGAMNTEAFF. Combining the CDR3 with reference TRBV5-1 and TRBJ1-1 gives the whole variable domain KAGVTQTPRYLIKTRGQQVTLSCSPISGHRSVSWYQQTPGQGLQFLFEYFSETQRNKGNFPGRFSGRQFSNSRSEMNVSTLELGDSALYLCASRGAMNTEAFFGQGTRLTVV.

Comments on this clone: The junction shows a germline mismatch at one end, possibly a read error. V gene TRBV19 combines with J gene TRBJ2-3; TRBD2 agrees at 8 bases. CDR1 is LNHDA and CDR2 is SQIVND in the germline V gene (reference sequence). The CDR3 runs 15 residues. CDR3 protein: CASRIAGSGTDTQYF. CDR3 bases: TGTGCCAGTAGGATAGCGGGGTCCGGCACAGATACGCAGTATTTT.

A single count supports this clone. The gene calls are TRBV7-8 and TRBJ2-7; the match to TRBD2 covers 7 bases. CDR1 and CDR2 from the germline V gene are SGHVS and FQNEAQ. This CDR3 region has 14 residues. V lost 4 bases and J lost 7; bases outside the gene matches: 10. CDR3 bases: TGTGCCAGCAGCTCTCTACCCGGGGGGAGAGAGCAGTACTTC. This codes for CASSSLPGGREQYF.

The V and J genes are TRBV10-3 and TRBJ2-3, with D possibly matching TRBD1 (5 bases). Germline V gene data show CDR1 as ENHRY and CDR2 as SYGVKD. With 3 bases removed from V and 3 bases from J, the gap between germline ends came to 10 bases. The CDR3 covers 14 residues. CDR3 sequence reads: CAISDRELTDTQYF. The CDR3 DNA reads as TGTGCCATCAGTGACAGGGAATTGACAGATACGCAGTATTTT.

The V gene is TRBV27, the J gene TRBJ2-5, with 7 bases that match TRBD1. CDR3 size: 15 residues. With V trimmed by 4 bases and J by 2 bases, 7 bases remained unmatched. Per germline, CDR1 MNHEY and CDR2 SMNVEV (reference sequence). CDR3 amino acids: CASSSRTGKQETQYF. The CDR3, as DNA: TGTGCCAGCAGTTCCCGGACAGGAAAGCAAGAGACCCAGTACTTC.

V is TRBV2 and J is TRBJ2-5; TRBD1 matches at 8 bases. The CDR3 spans 14 residues. The trim removed 7 bases at V and 5 bases at J, leaving 9 bases unmatched. The V gene's germline CDR1 is SNHLY and CDR2 FYNNEI. CDR3 amino acids: CASNNGQGEETQYF. In DNA, the CDR3 is TGTGCCAGCAACAACGGACAGGGAGAGGAGACCCAGTACTTC.

The V call is TRBV20-1, the J call TRBJ2-1; D unresolved. V was pared by 6 bases and J by 7 bases, with 7 bases between. Per germline, CDR1 DFQATT and CDR2 SNEGSKA (reference sequence). The CDR3 length is 10 residues. The DNA for the CDR3 is TGCAGTGCACCTAGGAATGAGCAGTTCTTC. Amino acid sequence: CSAPRNEQFF.

The gene calls are TRBV27 and TRBJ2-7; D not resolved. The CDR3 spans 12 residues. CDR1 and CDR2 from the germline V gene are MNHEY and SMNVEV (reference sequence). The V gene lost 4 bases and the J gene lost 3 bases, with 7 bases spanning the gap. The CDR3: CASSSNLYEQYF. Written as DNA, the CDR3 is TGTGCCAGCAGTTCTAATCTCTACGAGCAGTACTTC.

The chain has TRBV7-2 and TRBJ2-1; 9 bases map to TRBD1. Germline CDR1 and CDR2: SGHTA and FQGNSA. The junction had 9 bases not matched to a gene; V was cut back by 4 bases and J by 2 bases. This CDR3 comprises 17 residues. The CDR3 DNA follows: TGTGCCAGCAGCTCCACTAGGACAGGGGTTACCTACAATGAGCAGTTCTTC. This gives the protein CASSSTRTGVTYNEQFF.

J is TRBJ2-1 and V is TRBV6-1; tentatively, D is TRBD1 (5 bases). Per germline, CDR1 MNHNS and CDR2 SASEGT. The CDR3 runs to 17 residues. The ends were cut back, 6 bases at V and 7 bases at J, with 25 bases in the middle. The DNA of the CDR3 is TGTGCCAGCAGGGAAACTTCAGGGTCGGCATTGGAAAATGAGCAGTTCTTC. It codes for CASRETSGSALENEQFF.

The rearrangement links TRBV2 to TRBJ2-7, with D tentatively TRBD1 (6 bases). V shed 6 bases and J shed 1 base, with 13 bases lying between them. This CDR3 spans 14 amino acids. Germline V gene data show CDR1 as SNHLY and CDR2 as FYNNEI. CDR3 DNA: TGTGCCAGCAGGGCTGGGGACATTTCCTACGAGCAGTACTTC. Protein: CASRAGDISYEQYF.

The V gene is TRBV29-1, the J gene TRBJ2-7; 7 bases agree with TRBD2. V dropped 4 bases and J dropped 4; count of bases not matched to a gene: 4. CDR1 and CDR2 (germline): SQVTM, ANQGSEA. CDR3 length equals 12 residues. CDR3 sequence reads: CSVGGLPYEQYF. The CDR3 DNA reads TGCAGCGTTGGGGGACTACCGTACGAGCAGTACTTC.

This clone showed up just a few times. The chain links TRBV19 to TRBJ1-1; possibly TRBD1 for D (6 bases). This CDR3 contains 14 residues. CDR1 LNHDA and CDR2 SQIVND come from the germline V gene (reference sequence). V lost 5 bases to trimming and J lost 5 bases, with 15 bases between them. This CDR3 is CASSASGVETEAFF. Here the CDR3 DNA reads TGTGCCAGTAGTGCCTCAGGGGTAGAGACTGAAGCTTTCTTT.

The chain has TRBV25-1 and TRBJ2-7; 7 bases fit TRBD1. Per germline, CDR1 MGHDK and CDR2 SYGVNS. The CDR3 runs to 13 residues. V shed 4 bases, J shed 1 base, and the junction held 1 base outside the gene matches. The CDR3 region is CASSVGQSYEQYF. The CDR3, as DNA: TGTGCCAGCAGTGTGGGACAGTCCTACGAGCAGTACTTC.

This sequence joins TRBV4-1 and TRBJ2-7; maybe TRBD2 (6 bases). Trimming stripped 4 bases from V and 6 bases from J, with 19 bases between. Germline values: CDR1 MGHRA, CDR2 YSYEKL. CDR3 length equals 15 residues. This CDR3 is CASSPITGDRREQYF. The CDR3 coding sequence is TGCGCCAGCAGCCCTATTACGGGGGATCGACGCGAGCAGTACTTC.

The J gene is TRBJ2-7, the V gene TRBV5-4; 8 nucleotides match TRBD1. Looked up from germline, CDR1 is SGHNT and CDR2 is YYREEE (reference sequence). The CDR3 contains 14 residues. With V trimmed by 6 bases and J by 1 base, 6 bases remained unmatched. The CDR3, as DNA: TGTGCCAGCACCTCCGGGACAGGATCCTACGAGCAGTACTTC. Protein sequence: CASTSGTGSYEQYF.

The V gene is TRBV5-4, the J gene TRBJ1-1; D is unresolved. The CDR3 totals 13 residues. The germline gives CDR1 SGHNT, CDR2 YYREEE (reference sequence). Trimming removed 3 bases from V and 0 bases from J, with 6 bases in between. Here the CDR3 reads CASSYDMNTEAFF. DNA for the CDR3: TGTGCCAGCAGCTACGACATGAACACTGAAGCTTTCTTT.

The rearrangement uses TRBV2 and TRBJ1-1; the D gene is possibly TRBD1 (6 bases). CDR1 and CDR2 from the germline V gene are SNHLY and FYNNEI. CDR3 size: 14 residues. The ends were cut back, 10 bases at V and 1 base at J, with 16 bases in the middle. The CDR3 DNA reads TGTGCCACCCTATTGGACAGAACGAACACTGAAGCTTTCTTT. The encoded protein is CATLLDRTNTEAFF.

This clone was found a few times. The V and J genes are TRBV28 and TRBJ2-7, with 7 bases fitting TRBD2. This CDR3 contains 15 residues. The germline CDR1 and CDR2 sequences are MDHEN and SYDVKM. V dropped 3 bases and J dropped 2; count of bases not matched to a gene: 7. In DNA, the CDR3 is TGTGCCAGCAGTTTCGGTAGAGCGGGGACCTACGAGCAGTACTTC. It specifies CASSFGRAGTYEQYF.

In its sample, this clone was seen once. The rearrangement joins TRBV10-3 to TRBJ1-1; 8 nucleotides align to TRBD1. After removal of 6 bases from V and 6 bases from J, the junction contained 6 bases not matched to a gene. CDR1 is ENHRY, CDR2 SYGVKD, per germline. The length of the CDR3 is 13 residues. Here the CDR3 reads CAIRGQADSEAFF. CDR3 nucleotides: TGTGCCATCAGGGGACAGGCGGACTCTGAAGCTTTCTTT.

This clone was seen only a few times. The V and J genes are TRBV10-3 and TRBJ1-2; tentatively, D is TRBD1 (5 bases). The V end lost 2 bases, the J end lost 7 bases, and 17 bases lay between the germline ends. The germline gives CDR1 ENHRY, CDR2 SYGVKD. This CDR3 comprises 15 residues. CDR3 residues: CAISEDRTSSVGYTF. DNA of the CDR3: TGTGCCATCAGTGAGGACAGAACCTCCTCGGTTGGCTACACCTTC.